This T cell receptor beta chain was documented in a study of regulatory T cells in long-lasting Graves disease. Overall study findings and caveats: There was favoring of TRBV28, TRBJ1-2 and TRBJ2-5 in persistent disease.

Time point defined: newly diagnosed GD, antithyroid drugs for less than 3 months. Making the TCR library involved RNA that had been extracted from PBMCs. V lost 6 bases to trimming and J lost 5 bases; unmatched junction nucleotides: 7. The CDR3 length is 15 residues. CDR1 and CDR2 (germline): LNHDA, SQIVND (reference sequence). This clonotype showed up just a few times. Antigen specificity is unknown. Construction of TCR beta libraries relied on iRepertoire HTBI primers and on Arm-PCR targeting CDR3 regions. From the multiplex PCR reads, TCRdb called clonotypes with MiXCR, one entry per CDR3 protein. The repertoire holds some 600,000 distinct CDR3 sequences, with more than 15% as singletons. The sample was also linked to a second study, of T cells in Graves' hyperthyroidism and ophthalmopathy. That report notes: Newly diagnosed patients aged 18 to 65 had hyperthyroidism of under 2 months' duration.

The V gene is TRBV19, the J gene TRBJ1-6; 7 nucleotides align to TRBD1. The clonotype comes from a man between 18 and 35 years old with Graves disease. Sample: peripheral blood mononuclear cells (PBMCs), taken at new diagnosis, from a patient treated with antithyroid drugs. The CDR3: CASRRQGRNNSPLHF. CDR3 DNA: TGTGCCAGTAGGCGACAGGGACGTAATAATTCACCCCTCCACTTT. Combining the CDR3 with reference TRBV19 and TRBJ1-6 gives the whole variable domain DGGITQSPKYLFRKEGQNVTLSCEQNLNHDAMYWYRQDPGQGLRLIYYSQIVNDFQKGDIAEGYSVSREKKESFPLTVTSAQKNPTAFYLCASRRQGRNNSPLHFGNGTRLTVT.